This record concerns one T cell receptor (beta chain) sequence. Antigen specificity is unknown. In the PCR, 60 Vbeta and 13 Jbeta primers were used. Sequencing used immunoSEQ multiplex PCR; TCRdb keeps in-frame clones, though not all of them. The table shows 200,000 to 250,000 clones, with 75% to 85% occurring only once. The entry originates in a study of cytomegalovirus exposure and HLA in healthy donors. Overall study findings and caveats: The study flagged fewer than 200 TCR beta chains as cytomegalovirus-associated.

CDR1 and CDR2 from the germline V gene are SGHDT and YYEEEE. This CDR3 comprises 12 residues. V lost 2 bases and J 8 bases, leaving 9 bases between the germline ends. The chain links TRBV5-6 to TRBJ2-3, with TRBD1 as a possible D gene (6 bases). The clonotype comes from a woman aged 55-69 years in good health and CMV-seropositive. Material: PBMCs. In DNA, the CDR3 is TGTGCCAGCAGCTTCGCCAGGGGTACGCAGTATTTT. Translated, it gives CASSFARGTQYF.